The 8 T cell receptor beta chains below were found in one sample sequenced in a study of shared clonotypes between healthy human individuals. Measured with immunoSEQ multiplex PCR; TCRdb has only the in-frame clones, and not every one. The table includes about 2.4 million clones, over 85% detected once. Source material: naive CD4+ T cells sorted from blood. Subset here: CD45RA+ positively selected. All receptors come from a man aged 18-30 years in good health.

The chain recombines TRBV10-3 with TRBJ1-1, with unresolved D. V shed 3 bases and J shed 4 bases, with 9 bases lying between them. From germline, CDR1 is ENHRY and CDR2 SYGVKD. This CDR3 comprises 13 residues. CDR3 DNA: TGTGCCATCAGTGACAAAACTATCACTGAAGCTTTCTTT. It codes for CAISDKTITEAFF.

In regard to this clone: This sample includes further DNA sequences coding for the same CDR3. This sequence joins TRBV18 and TRBJ2-7, with 9 positions matching TRBD1. From germline, CDR1 is KGHSH and CDR2 LQKENI. There are 15 residues in the CDR3. The J segment lost 4 bases and the V segment lost 0 bases, leaving 4 bases of the junction unmatched. As DNA, the CDR3 is TGTGCCAGCTCACCACCGGCCGGACAGGGGTACGAGCAGTACTTC. Translated: CASSPPAGQGYEQYF.

This chain uses TRBV10-2 with TRBJ2-5, with no clear D. V was shortened by 0 bases and J by 9 bases, with 11 bases between the two germline ends. The germline V gene has CDR1 WSHSY and CDR2 SAAADI. There are 13 residues in the CDR3. This CDR3 reads CASSESKYPAQYF. As DNA, the CDR3 is TGCGCCAGCAGTGAGTCCAAGTATCCGGCCCAGTACTTC.

The J gene is TRBJ2-1, the V gene TRBV5-6, with D tentatively TRBD2 (6 bases). The V end was cut by 3 bases, the J end by 7 bases, with 14 bases between. The V gene's germline CDR1 is SGHDT and CDR2 YYEEEE. This CDR3 is 14 amino acids long. This CDR3 reads CASSYPGVGNEQFF. CDR3 bases: TGTGCCAGCAGCTACCCGGGAGTTGGGAATGAGCAGTTCTTC.

The chain employs TRBV4-1 and TRBJ2-2, with 12 nucleotides matching TRBD2. Per germline, CDR1 MGHRA and CDR2 YSYEKL. This CDR3 comprises 16 residues. V was clipped by 4 bases and J by 5 bases; unmatched bases: 5. CDR3 DNA sequence: TGCGCCAGCAGCCCGGACCTAGCGGGGGGGACCGGGGAGCTGTTTTTT. This translates into CASSPDLAGGTGELFF.

CDR3 nucleotide sequence: TGTGCCAGCAGTTTCCAGCCCGACTATAATTCACCCCTCCACTTT. This gives the protein CASSFQPDYNSPLHF. This sequence joins TRBV27 and TRBJ1-6; D not certain. CDR1 is MNHEY, CDR2 SMNVEV, per germline (reference sequence). Trimming took off 3 bases at V and 3 bases at J, with 9 bases between the two ends. This CDR3 has 15 amino acids.

This sequence joins TRBV4-3 and TRBJ2-7; D assignment may be TRBD1 or TRBD2 (5 bases each). CDR3 length: 17 amino acids. V lost 0 bases and J 0 bases, leaving 15 bases between the germline ends. Germline V gene data show CDR1 as LGHNA and CDR2 as YSLEER. The CDR3 region is CASSQDIGASSSYEQYF. As DNA, the CDR3 is TGCGCCAGCAGCCAAGATATCGGGGCTAGCAGCTCCTACGAGCAGTACTTC.

This chain connects TRBV28 to TRBJ2-2; TRBD1 aligns across 8 bases. Trimming at V came to 4 bases and at J to 4 bases, leaving 2 bases not matched to a gene. This CDR3 is built from 14 residues. Germline loops: CDR1 MDHEN, CDR2 SYDVKM. The CDR3: CASSWDRLTGELFF. CDR3 in DNA: TGTGCCAGCAGTTGGGACAGGCTCACCGGGGAGCTGTTTTTT.